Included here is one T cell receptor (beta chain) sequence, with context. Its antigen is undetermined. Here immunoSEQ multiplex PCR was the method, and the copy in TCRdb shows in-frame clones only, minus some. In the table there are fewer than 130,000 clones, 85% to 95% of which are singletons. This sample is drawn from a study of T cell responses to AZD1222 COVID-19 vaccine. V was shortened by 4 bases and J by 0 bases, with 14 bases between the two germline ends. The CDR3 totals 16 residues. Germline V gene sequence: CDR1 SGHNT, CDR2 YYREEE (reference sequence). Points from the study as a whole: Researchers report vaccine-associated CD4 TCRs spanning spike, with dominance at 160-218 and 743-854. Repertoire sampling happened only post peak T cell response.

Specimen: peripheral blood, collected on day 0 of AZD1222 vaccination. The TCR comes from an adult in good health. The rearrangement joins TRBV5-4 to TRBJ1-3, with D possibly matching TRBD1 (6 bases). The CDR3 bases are TGTGCCAGCAGCGAAGGGACAACAATCTCTGGAAACACCATATATTTT. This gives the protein CASSEGTTISGNTIYF.